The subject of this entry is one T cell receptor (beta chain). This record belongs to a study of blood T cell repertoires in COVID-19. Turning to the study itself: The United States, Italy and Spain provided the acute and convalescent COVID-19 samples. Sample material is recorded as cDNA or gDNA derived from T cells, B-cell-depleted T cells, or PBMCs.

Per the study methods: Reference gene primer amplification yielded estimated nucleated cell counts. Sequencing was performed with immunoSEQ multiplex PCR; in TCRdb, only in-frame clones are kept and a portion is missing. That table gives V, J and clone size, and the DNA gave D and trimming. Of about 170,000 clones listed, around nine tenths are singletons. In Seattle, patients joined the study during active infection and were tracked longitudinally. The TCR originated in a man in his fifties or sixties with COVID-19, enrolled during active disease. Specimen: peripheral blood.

CDR3 residues: CASSLSGTGWSGYTF. The CDR3 DNA follows: TGTGCCAGCAGCTTATCTGGGACAGGGTGGTCTGGCTACACCTTC. The J gene is TRBJ1-2, the V gene TRBV5-8, with 9 bases aligning to TRBD1. This CDR3 comprises 15 residues. Germline V CDR1 and CDR2: SGHTS, YDEGEE. The V gene end was trimmed by 2 bases and the J gene end by 7 bases; junction bases not matched to a gene: 9.